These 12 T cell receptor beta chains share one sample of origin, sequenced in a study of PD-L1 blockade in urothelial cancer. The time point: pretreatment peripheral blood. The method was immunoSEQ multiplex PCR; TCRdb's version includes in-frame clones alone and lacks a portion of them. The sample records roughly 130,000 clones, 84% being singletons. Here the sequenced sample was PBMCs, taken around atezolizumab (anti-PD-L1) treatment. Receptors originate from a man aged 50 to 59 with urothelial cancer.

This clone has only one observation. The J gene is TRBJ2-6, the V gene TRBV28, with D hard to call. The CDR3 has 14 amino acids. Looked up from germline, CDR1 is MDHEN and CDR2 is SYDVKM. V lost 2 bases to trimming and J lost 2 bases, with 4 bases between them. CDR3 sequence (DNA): TGTGCCAGCAGTTTACAGGCTGGGGCCAACGTCCTGACTTTC. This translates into CASSLQAGANVLTF.

The CDR3 here is CSVESGTSGREYEQYF. CDR3 DNA sequence: TGCAGCGTTGAGTCAGGGACTAGCGGGAGGGAGTACGAGCAGTACTTC. V gene TRBV29-1 combines with J gene TRBJ2-7, with TRBD2 identical over 16 bases. Germline CDR1 reads SQVTM; CDR2 reads ANQGSEA. The V segment lost 3 bases and the J segment 4 bases; nucleotides outside the gene matches: 6. The CDR3 runs 16 residues.

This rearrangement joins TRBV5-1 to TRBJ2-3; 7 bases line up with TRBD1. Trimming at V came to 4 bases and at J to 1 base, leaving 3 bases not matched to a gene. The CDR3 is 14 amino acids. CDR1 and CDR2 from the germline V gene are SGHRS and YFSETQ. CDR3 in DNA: TGCGCCAGCAGCGGCGGACAGGGCACAGATACGCAGTATTTT. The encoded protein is CASSGGQGTDTQYF.

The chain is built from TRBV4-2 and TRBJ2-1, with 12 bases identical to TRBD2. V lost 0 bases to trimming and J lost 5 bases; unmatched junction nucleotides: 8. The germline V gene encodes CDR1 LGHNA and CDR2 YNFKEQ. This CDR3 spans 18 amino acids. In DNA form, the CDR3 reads TGTGCCAGCAGCCAAGATCGCACTAGCGGGAGGACCCACAATGAGCAGTTCTTC. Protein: CASSQDRTSGRTHNEQFF.

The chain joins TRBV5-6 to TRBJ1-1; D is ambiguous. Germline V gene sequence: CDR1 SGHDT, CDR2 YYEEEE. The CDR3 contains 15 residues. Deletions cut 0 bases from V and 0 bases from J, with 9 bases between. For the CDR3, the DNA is TGTGCCAGCAGCTTGGCCCAGGTTATGAACACTGAAGCTTTCTTT. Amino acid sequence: CASSLAQVMNTEAFF.

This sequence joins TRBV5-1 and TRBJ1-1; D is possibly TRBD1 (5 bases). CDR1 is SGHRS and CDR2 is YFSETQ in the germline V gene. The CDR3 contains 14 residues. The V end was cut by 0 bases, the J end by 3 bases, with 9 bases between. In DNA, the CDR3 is TGCGCCAGCAGCTTGGCCAGGGCAGACACTGAAGCTTTCTTT. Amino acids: CASSLARADTEAFF.

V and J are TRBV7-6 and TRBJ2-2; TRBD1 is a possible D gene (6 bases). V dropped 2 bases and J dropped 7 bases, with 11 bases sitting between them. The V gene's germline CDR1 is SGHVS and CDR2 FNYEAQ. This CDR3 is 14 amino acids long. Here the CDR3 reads CASSLRAGDGELFF. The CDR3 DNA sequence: TGTGCCAGCAGCTTACGGGCAGGGGACGGGGAGCTGTTTTTT.

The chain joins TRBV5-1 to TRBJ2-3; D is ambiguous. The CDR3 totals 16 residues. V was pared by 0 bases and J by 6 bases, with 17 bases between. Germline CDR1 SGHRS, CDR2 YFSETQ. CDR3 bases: TGCGCCAGCAGCTTGGGCTGGGCGACACTCTCGGATACGCAGTATTTT. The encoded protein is CASSLGWATLSDTQYF.

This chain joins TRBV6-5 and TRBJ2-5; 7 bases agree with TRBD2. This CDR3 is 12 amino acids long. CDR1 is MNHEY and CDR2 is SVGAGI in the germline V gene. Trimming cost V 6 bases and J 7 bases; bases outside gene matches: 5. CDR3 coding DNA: TGTGCCAGCAGGAAGACGGGGGGGACCCAGTACTTC. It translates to CASRKTGGTQYF.

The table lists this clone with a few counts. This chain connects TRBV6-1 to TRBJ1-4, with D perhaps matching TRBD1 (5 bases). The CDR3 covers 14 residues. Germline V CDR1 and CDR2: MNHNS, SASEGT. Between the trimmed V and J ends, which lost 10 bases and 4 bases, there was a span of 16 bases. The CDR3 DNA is TGTGCCACCTCGTGGGGGGGGAGTAATGAAAAACTGTTTTTT. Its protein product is CATSWGGSNEKLFF.

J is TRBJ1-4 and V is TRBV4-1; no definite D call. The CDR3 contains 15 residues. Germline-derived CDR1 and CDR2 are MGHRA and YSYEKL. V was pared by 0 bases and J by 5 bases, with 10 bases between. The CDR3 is CASSQDPGRNEKLFF. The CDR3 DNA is TGCGCCAGCAGCCAAGACCCCGGGAGAAATGAAAAACTGTTTTTT.

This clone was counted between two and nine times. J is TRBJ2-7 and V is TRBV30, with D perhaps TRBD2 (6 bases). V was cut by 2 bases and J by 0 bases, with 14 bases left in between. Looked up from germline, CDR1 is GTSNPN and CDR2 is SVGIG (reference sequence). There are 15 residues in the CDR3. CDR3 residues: CAWSRKRASSYEQYF. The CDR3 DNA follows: TGTGCCTGGAGTCGAAAGCGGGCCAGCTCCTACGAGCAGTACTTC.